This TCR beta chain came from a study of naive and memory T cell subsets. This CDR3 comprises 16 residues. V gave up 7 bases and J gave up 8 bases; unmatched junction bases: 14. Germline lookup yields CDR1 LGHNA and CDR2 YSLEER. Findings and limits, study-wide: Possibly reflecting memory cells re-expressing CD45RA, a few larger clonotypes occurred in naive repertoires, especially CD8.

This clonotype was seen at least ten times. What it binds is not known. The beta constant-region primer was an equimolar mix of two oligonucleotides covering TRBC1 and TRBC2. Ligated cDNA was amplified by four rounds of PCR with nested alpha and beta constant-region primers and SP2. TCRdb processed the UMI-ligation and nested PCR reads anew with MiXCR; each CDR3 protein has one entry. The sample records 85,000 to 130,000 distinct CDR3 sequences, roughly 15% being singletons. The chain has TRBV4-3 and TRBJ1-4, with 9 bases matching TRBD1. This receptor was obtained from a human donor in good health. The source material was naive CD8+ T cells from blood. The chain's CDR3 is CASTWNPGTGSEKLFF. CDR3 coding DNA: TGCGCCAGCACTTGGAACCCCGGGACAGGGTCCGAAAAACTGTTTTTT.